Included here is one TCR beta chain sequence, with context. What it binds is not known. Patients, 2 to 39 years old, had expanded memory T-cell proportions. The primer mix had 52 TRBV and 13 TRBJ primers. Repertoires were generated with immunoSEQ multiplex PCR, while TCRdb's copy carries only in-frame clones and drops some. The sample has 20,000 to 25,000 clones, approximately 93% seen once. The data derive from a study of regulatory T cells. General study results and limits: In patients, unique TRB V-J pairs were restricted and V/J usage skewed, especially in Tregs.

Germline V lookup: CDR1 MNHNS, CDR2 SASEGT. V lost 5 bases and J lost 6, with 8 bases in between. The length of the CDR3 is 12 residues. The sequenced sample consisted of CD8+ T cells sorted from blood. The receptor was isolated from a child aged 2 to 15 with CD3G deficiency. The genes are TRBV6-1 and TRBJ2-1, with D possibly being TRBD2 (6 bases). Written as DNA, the CDR3 is TGTGCCAGCAGTCGACTAGGCAATGAGCAGTTCTTC. Its translation: CASSRLGNEQFF.